This T cell receptor beta chain was found in a study of T cell changes during pregnancy in multiple sclerosis. Trimming took off 5 bases at V and 8 bases at J, with 9 bases between the two ends. There are 11 residues in the CDR3. The germline CDR1 and CDR2 sequences are MNHEY and SVGAGI. Sequencing used immunoSEQ multiplex PCR; TCRdb keeps in-frame clones, though not all of them. The sample shows about 59,000 clones, just under 90% of them seen only once. The source was peripheral blood, collected in the first trimester of pregnancy. The chain couples TRBV6-5 to TRBJ2-5; weak D call: TRBD2 (5 bases). This TCR came from a female donor in good health, enrolled as a control in a pregnancy study. CDR3 nucleotides: TGTGCCAGCAGTGGAGGTGGTACCCAGTACTTC. It yields the protein CASSGGGTQYF.